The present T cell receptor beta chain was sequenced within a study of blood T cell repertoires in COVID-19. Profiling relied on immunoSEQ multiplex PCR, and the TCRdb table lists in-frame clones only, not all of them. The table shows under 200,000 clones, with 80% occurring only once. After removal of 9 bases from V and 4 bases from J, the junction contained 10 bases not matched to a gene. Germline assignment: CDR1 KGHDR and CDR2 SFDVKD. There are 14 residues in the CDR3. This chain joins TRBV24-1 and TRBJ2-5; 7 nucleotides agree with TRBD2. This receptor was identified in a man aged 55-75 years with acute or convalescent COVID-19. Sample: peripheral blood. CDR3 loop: CATWGGDGRETQYF. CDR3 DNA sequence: TGTGCCACCTGGGGGGGGGATGGCAGAGAGACCCAGTACTTC.